This T cell receptor (beta chain) was obtained from a study of tumour-infiltrating T cells in Burkitt lymphoma (dated by TCRdb to 2020 to 2022). Regarding the complete study: When TCR repertoire data were correlated with clinical outcome, productive clonality turned out to predict both overall and progression-free survival, independent of established prognosticators, age at diagnosis among them.

For this clone: The antigen it binds to is not known. Per-base qualities were not stored, and no clone one base away is much larger.

Libraries came from the immunoSEQ multiplex PCR assay. Entries here come from immuneACCESS through TCRdb and include only in-frame sequences with V and J called. Some clones fail to appear in such tables; in the studies checked, an unresolved V gene covers under half of the shortfall, and the cause of the remainder is unknown. Within this sample are roughly 13,000 clones, with roughly 75% of them counted one time only. The top ten hold approximately 7% of the sample. The CDR3 starts with the cysteine, ends with the phenylalanine, and has 14 residues. Only CDR3 DNA remains: 42 bases, in frame from the first base. Trimmed from V: 4 bases; trimmed from J: 5 bases; junction bases lacking a gene match: 5. CDR1 MNHEY and CDR2 SVGAGI were looked up in the germline V gene.

The source of this sequence is a human donor with diffuse large B-cell lymphoma. Source material: tumor tissue. The chain was built from TRBV6-5 and TRBJ2-1; 7 bases in the junction line up with TRBD1. CDR3 loop: CASSSGDSDNEQFF. The DNA sequence reads TGTGCCAGCAGTTCCGGGGACAGTGACAATGAGCAGTTCTTC.